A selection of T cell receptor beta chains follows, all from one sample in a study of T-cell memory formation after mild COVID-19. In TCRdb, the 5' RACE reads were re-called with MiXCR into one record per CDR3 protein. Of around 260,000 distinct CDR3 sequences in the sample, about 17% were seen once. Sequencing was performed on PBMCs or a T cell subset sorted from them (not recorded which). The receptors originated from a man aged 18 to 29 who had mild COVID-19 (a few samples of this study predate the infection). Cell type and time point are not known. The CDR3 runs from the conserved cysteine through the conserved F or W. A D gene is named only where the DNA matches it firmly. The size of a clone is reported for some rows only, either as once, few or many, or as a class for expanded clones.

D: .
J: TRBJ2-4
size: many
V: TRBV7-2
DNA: TGTGCCAGCAGCTTAGCCGCAGGGGTGGACATTCAGTACTTC
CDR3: CASSLAAGVDIQYF

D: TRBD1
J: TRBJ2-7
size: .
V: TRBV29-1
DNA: TGCAGCGTCAGGACAGGACCCTCCTACGAGCAGTACTTC
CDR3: CSVRTGPSYEQYF

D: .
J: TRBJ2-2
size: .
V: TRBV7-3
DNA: TGTGCCAGCAGCTTTTTAGCGTCCACCGGGGAGCTGTTTTTT
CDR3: CASSFLASTGELFF

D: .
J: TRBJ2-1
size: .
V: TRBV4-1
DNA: TGCGCCAGCAGCCAACAACGCCTCGGGACGTCGGTTACGAGCTCCTACAATGAGCAGTTCTTC
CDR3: CASSQQRLGTSVTSSYNEQFF

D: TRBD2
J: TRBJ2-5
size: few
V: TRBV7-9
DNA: TGTGCCAGCAGCTTAAGAGCGGGGGGACAAGAGACCCAGTACTTC
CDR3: CASSLRAGGQETQYF

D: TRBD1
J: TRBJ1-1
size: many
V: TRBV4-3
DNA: TGCGCCAGCAGCCAAGTGGGGACAGGGCGGAGGAACACTGAAGCTTTCTTT
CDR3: CASSQVGTGRRNTEAFF

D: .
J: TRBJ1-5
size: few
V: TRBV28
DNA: TGTGCCAGCAGTTTGGAAGGGGATTATCAGCCCCAGCATTTT
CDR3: CASSLEGDYQPQHF

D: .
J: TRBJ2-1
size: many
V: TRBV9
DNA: TGTGCCAGCAGCCCAGGGTCCCAGCAGTTCTTC
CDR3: CASSPGSQQFF

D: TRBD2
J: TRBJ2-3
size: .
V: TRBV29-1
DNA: TGCAGCGCCCCGACTAGCGGGGGGGATGATACGCAGTATTTT
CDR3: CSAPTSGGDDTQYF

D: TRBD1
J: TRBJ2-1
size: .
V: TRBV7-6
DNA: TGTGCCAGCAGCGTGGGACAGGTCTCCTACAATGAGCAGTTCTTC
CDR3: CASSVGQVSYNEQFF

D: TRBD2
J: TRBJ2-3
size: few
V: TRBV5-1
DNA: TGCGCCAGCAGTCAGAGCGGGGCGGCAGATACGCAGTATTTT
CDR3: CASSQSGAADTQYF

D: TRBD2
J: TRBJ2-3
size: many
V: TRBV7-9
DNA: TGTGCCAGCAGCTTATCCCTAGCGGGGGGCTGGTATTTT
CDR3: CASSLSLAGGWYF

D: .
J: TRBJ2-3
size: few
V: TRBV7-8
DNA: TGTGCCAGCAGCTCCTTAGTCGGACAGTATGCAGATACGCAGTATTTT
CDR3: CASSSLVGQYADTQYF

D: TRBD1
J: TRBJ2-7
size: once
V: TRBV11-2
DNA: TGTGCCAGCAGCACGCAGGGGGCACCTTCCTACGAGCAGTACTTC
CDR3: CASSTQGAPSYEQYF

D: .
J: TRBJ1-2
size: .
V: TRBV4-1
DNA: TGCGCCAGCAGCCAAGATCCGGGGGGCCTAAACTATGGCTACACCTTC
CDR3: CASSQDPGGLNYGYTF

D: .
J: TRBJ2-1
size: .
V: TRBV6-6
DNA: TGTGCCAGCAGTTACGATTCCTGGTACAATGAGCAGTTCTTC
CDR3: CASSYDSWYNEQFF

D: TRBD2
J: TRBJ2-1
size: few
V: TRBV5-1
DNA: TGCGCCAGCAGCGGAGGGACTAGTTGGGATGAGCAGTTCTTC
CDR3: CASSGGTSWDEQFF

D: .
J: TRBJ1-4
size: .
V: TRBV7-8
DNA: TGTGCCAGCAGCTTATATCCGGGAGAACCCGAAAAACTGTTTTTT
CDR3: CASSLYPGEPEKLFF

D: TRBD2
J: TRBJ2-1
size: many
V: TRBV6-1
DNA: TGTGCCAGCAGTGGACTAGCGGGGGGCTACAATGAGCAGTTCTTC
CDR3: CASSGLAGGYNEQFF

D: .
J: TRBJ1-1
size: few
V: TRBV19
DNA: TGTGCCAGTAGTATTTGGGCGGGCACTGAAGCTTTCTTT
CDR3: CASSIWAGTEAFF

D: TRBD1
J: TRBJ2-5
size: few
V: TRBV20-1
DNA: TGCAGTGCTAGAGATTACACAGGGGGAGGAGAGACCCAGTACTTC
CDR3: CSARDYTGGGETQYF

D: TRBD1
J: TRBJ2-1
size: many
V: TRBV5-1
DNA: TGCGCCAGCAGCTTGGCCCCGGGACAGGGGGCAAATGAGCAGTTCTTC
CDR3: CASSLAPGQGANEQFF

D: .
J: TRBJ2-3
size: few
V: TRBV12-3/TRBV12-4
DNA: TGTGCCAGCAGTTTAGGAGGGGAAAGGCAGTATTTT
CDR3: CASSLGGERQYF

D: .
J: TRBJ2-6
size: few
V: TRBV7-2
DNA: TGTGCCAGCAGCACCCACCTCAGGAAGTCTGGGGCCAACGTCCTGACTTTC
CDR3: CASSTHLRKSGANVLTF

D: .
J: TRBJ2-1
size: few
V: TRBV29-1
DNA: TGCAGCGTTGCCCATGGAGGGAATGAGCAGTTCTTC
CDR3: CSVAHGGNEQFF

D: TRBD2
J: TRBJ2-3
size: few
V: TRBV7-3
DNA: TGTGCCAGCAGCTTGGGACTAGCGGGGCCCGGACCCACAGATACGCAGTATTTT
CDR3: CASSLGLAGPGPTDTQYF

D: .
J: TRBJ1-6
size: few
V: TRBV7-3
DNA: TGTGCCAGCAGCCGGACAGAATTGAATTCACCCCTCCACTTT
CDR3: CASSRTELNSPLHF

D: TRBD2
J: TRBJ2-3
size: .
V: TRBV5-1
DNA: TGCGCCAGCAACCTGGGGCTAGCGGTGGGAGATACGCAGTATTTT
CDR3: CASNLGLAVGDTQYF

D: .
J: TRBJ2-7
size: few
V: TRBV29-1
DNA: TGCAGCGTCGCCGGGGATCGGGACCTTCCTTATGAGCAGTACTTC
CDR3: CSVAGDRDLPYEQYF

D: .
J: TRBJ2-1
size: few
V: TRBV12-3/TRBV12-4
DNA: TGTGCCAGCAGTTTATACCCGTCTTGGGATGAGCAGTTCTTC
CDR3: CASSLYPSWDEQFF

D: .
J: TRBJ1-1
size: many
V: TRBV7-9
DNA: TGTGCCAGCACGCAACCATGGAACACTGAAGCTTTCTTT
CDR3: CASTQPWNTEAFF

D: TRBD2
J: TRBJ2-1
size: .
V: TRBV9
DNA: TGTGCCAGCAGCGTAGTCAGCGGGGGAGGCCGGGAGCAGTTCTTC
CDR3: CASSVVSGGGREQFF